The clone carrying this T cell receptor beta chain occurred a few times. Its antigen is as yet unknown. The data belong to a study of CD8+ T cells in alopecia areata. Extracted RNA was reverse transcribed into cDNA, the sequencing template. Using immunoSEQ multiplex PCR, the repertoire was profiled, and TCRdb retains in-frame clones only, with some absent. The data hold 60,000 to 65,000 clones, with 40% to 50% observed a single time. Study-wide points: Sequences from scalp samples also cover resident alphabeta T cells of normal skin. Lesional scalp, notably in alopecia totalis/universalis, had clonality above that of normal scalp.

CDR1 is SQVTM, CDR2 ANQGSEA, per germline. Trimming shortened V by 4 bases and J by 6 bases, and 15 bases separated the two germline ends. The CDR3 covers 13 residues. Sequencing was done on a sample of NKG2D-low CD8+ T cells sorted from blood. The clonotype comes from a human donor with alopecia areata. The V call is TRBV29-1, the J call TRBJ1-2; tentative D call: TRBD1 (5 bases). CDR3 DNA sequence: TGCAGCGTTGTTTCCAGGGAAGAAGATGGCTACACCTTC. Translating it yields CSVVSREEDGYTF. The full variable domain, with the rest looked up from reference TRBV29-1 and TRBJ1-2, is SAVISQKPSRDICQRGTSLTIQCQVDSQVTMMFWYRQQPGQSLTLIATANQGSEATYESGFVIDKFPISRPNLTFSTLTVSNMSPEDSSIYLCSVVSREEDGYTFGSGTRLTVV.